The rows below give T cell receptor beta chains drawn from one sample of a study of blood T cells in healthy people across ages. TCRdb reprocessed the 5' RACE reads via MiXCR and lists one record per CDR3 protein. The top ten clones hold about 19% of a sample with some 800,000 distinct CDR3 sequences, around 42% of them seen once. Specimen: blood. The receptor set was obtained from a man between 60 and 70 years old in good health. Each CDR3 is given with its conserved first and last residue. Each record gives: V gene, clone size, J gene, CDR3 length, CDR3 protein. Not all rows give a size; the values are once, few, many and, for expanded clones, a class.

V: TRBV5-1
size: few
J: TRBJ2-7
length: 13
CDR3: CASSVTTGYEQYF

V: TRBV20-1
size: NA
J: TRBJ2-7
length: 16
CDR3: CSAPSALAGVHYEQYF

V: TRBV29-1
size: many
J: TRBJ1-5
length: 11
CDR3: CSVLTSGNQHF

V: TRBV12-3/TRBV12-4
size: NA
J: TRBJ2-5
length: 14
CDR3: CASSLTGGVETQYF

V: TRBV3-1
size: NA
J: TRBJ2-1
length: 15
CDR3: CASSQRTSGSNEQFF

V: TRBV20-1
size: NA
J: TRBJ2-1
length: 14
CDR3: CSAGVGGGYNEQFF

V: TRBV5-1
size: NA
J: TRBJ2-5
length: 15
CDR3: CASSLYGDSSETQYF

V: TRBV7-2
size: NA
J: TRBJ2-5
length: 15
CDR3: CASSYKGGVDETQYF

V: TRBV5-1
size: NA
J: TRBJ2-3
length: 16
CDR3: CASSRAIGGGTDTQYF

V: TRBV3-1
size: few
J: TRBJ2-1
length: 12
CDR3: CASRHTGDEQFF

V: TRBV6-1
size: NA
J: TRBJ2-3
length: 17
CDR3: CASRNRDSPSSTDTQYF

V: TRBV10-3
size: NA
J: TRBJ2-5
length: 17
CDR3: CAIGDVAGGPPGETQYF

V: TRBV7-2
size: NA
J: TRBJ2-5
length: 14
CDR3: CASSLLGAGETQYF

V: TRBV20-1
size: NA
J: TRBJ1-2
length: 12
CDR3: CSAVTDRYGYTF

V: TRBV7-6
size: NA
J: TRBJ1-1
length: 12
CDR3: CASSSSGLSAFF

V: TRBV5-6
size: NA
J: TRBJ1-6
length: 12
CDR3: CASSLGYSPLHF

V: TRBV7-2
size: NA
J: NA
length: 16
CDR3: CASSREGGAYYHEQYF

V: TRBV7-6
size: NA
J: TRBJ1-4
length: 17
CDR3: CASSLGNNVATNEKLFF

V: TRBV5-1
size: NA
J: TRBJ2-1
length: 14
CDR3: CASSLERGAGEQFF

V: TRBV12-3/TRBV12-4
size: few
J: TRBJ2-7
length: 12
CDR3: CASSLGSWEQYF